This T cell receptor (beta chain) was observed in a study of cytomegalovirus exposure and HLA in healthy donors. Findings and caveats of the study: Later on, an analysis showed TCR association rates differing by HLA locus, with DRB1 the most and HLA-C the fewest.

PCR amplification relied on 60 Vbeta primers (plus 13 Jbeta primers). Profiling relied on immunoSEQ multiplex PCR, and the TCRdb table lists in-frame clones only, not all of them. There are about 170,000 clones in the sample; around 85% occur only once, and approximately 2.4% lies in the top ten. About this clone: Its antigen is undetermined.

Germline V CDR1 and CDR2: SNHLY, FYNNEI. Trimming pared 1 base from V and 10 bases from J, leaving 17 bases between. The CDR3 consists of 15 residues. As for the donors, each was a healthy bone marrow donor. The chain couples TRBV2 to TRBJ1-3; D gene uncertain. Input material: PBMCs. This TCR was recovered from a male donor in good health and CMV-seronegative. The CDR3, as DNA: TGTGCCAGCAGTGAAGTGGTAGCGGCGGGTGCGACCATATATTTT. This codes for CASSEVVAAGATIYF.